The rows below give T cell receptor beta chains drawn from one sample of a study of long-term antiretroviral therapy in people with HIV. The assay was immunoSEQ multiplex PCR, and TCRdb's table has in-frame clones only and misses some. The table records some 23,000 clones, 65% to 80% of them present only once. Sample: unsorted PBMCs, taken 1.2 years after starting antiretroviral therapy. The receptors come from a woman aged 40 to 50 with HIV. Both conserved end residues are part of each CDR3. The D gene is left open where the match is weak. Not every row has a clone size; where given, it reads once, few, many or a size class.

J: TRBJ2-5; V: TRBV30; D: TRBD2; size: .; CDR3: CAWSVRTRKETQYF; DNA: TGTGCCTGGAGTGTCAGGACTAGAAAAGAGACCCAGTACTTC
J: TRBJ1-2; V: TRBV19; D: TRBD1; size: few; CDR3: CASSMDRDGYTF; DNA: TGTGCCAGTAGTATGGACAGGGATGGCTACACCTTC
J: TRBJ1-3; V: TRBV25-1; D: .; size: .; CDR3: CASIPTGRVGNTIYF; DNA: TGTGCCAGCATCCCGACAGGCCGCGTTGGAAACACCATATATTTT
J: TRBJ2-6; V: TRBV5-6; D: .; size: .; CDR3: CASRTGLDSGANVLTF; DNA: TGTGCCAGCAGGACAGGTCTCGACTCTGGGGCCAACGTCCTGACTTTC
J: TRBJ1-1; V: TRBV2; D: .; size: once; CDR3: CASSEEFHMRAFF; DNA: TGTGCCAGCAGTGAAGAGTTTCATATGAGGGCTTTCTTT
J: TRBJ2-7; V: TRBV9; D: TRBD1; size: .; CDR3: CASSVSGGQGTYEQYF; DNA: TGTGCCAGCAGCGTGTCGGGAGGACAGGGGACCTACGAGCAGTACTTC
J: TRBJ2-5; V: TRBV13; D: TRBD2; size: .; CDR3: CASSFHAGLAAQRGETQYF; DNA: TGTGCCAGCAGCTTCCACGCGGGACTAGCGGCCCAAAGAGGAGAGACCCAGTACTTC
J: TRBJ2-7; V: TRBV27; D: .; size: .; CDR3: CASSLLADTGDEQYF; DNA: TGTGCCAGCAGTTTATTAGCCGACACTGGGGACGAGCAGTACTTC
J: TRBJ2-3; V: TRBV7-9; D: .; size: .; CDR3: CASSSLDIGRVGTDTQYF; DNA: TGTGCCAGCAGCTCTCTCGACATAGGAAGGGTGGGCACAGATACGCAGTATTTT
J: TRBJ2-7; V: TRBV27; D: .; size: .; CDR3: CASSAPGRDAVRAYEQYF; DNA: TGTGCCAGCAGTGCCCCCGGCCGGGACGCCGTCCGGGCTTACGAGCAGTACTTC
J: TRBJ1-5; V: TRBV4-2; D: .; size: .; CDR3: CASSPPGEGTQPQHF; DNA: TGTGCCAGCAGCCCCCCAGGGGAGGGGACTCAGCCCCAGCATTTT
J: TRBJ1-1; V: TRBV13; D: TRBD1; size: .; CDR3: CASSSGGAYMNTEAFF; DNA: TGTGCCAGCAGCTCAGGGGGCGCCTACATGAACACTGAAGCTTTCTTT
J: TRBJ2-3; V: TRBV6-1; D: .; size: .; CDR3: CASSVFHPSDTQYF; DNA: TGTGCCAGCAGCGTTTTTCACCCCTCAGATACGCAGTATTTT
J: TRBJ1-2; V: TRBV30; D: .; size: .; CDR3: CAWSRMGEGYGYTF; DNA: TGTGCCTGGAGTCGGATGGGAGAGGGCTATGGCTACACCTTC
J: TRBJ2-7; V: TRBV7-9; D: .; size: .; CDR3: CASSYEGPYEQYF; DNA: TGTGCCAGCAGCTATGAGGGCCCCTACGAGCAGTACTTC
J: TRBJ2-7; V: TRBV7-9; D: .; size: .; CDR3: CASSPWTESSYYEQYF; DNA: TGTGCCAGCAGCCCGTGGACGGAGAGCTCATACTACGAGCAGTACTTC
J: TRBJ1-1; V: TRBV30; D: .; size: .; CDR3: CAWSVQAPTEAFF; DNA: TGTGCCTGGAGTGTACAGGCTCCCACTGAAGCTTTCTTT
J: TRBJ2-7; V: TRBV6-5; D: .; size: .; CDR3: CASSPSRVYEQYF; DNA: TGTGCCAGCAGTCCATCTAGGGTCTACGAGCAGTACTTC
J: TRBJ2-6; V: TRBV11-2; D: .; size: .; CDR3: CASSLANSGANVLTF; DNA: TGTGCCAGCAGCTTAGCAAATTCCGGGGCCAACGTCCTGACTTTC
J: TRBJ1-1; V: TRBV27; D: TRBD1; size: .; CDR3: CASSLSGTGVTEAFF; DNA: TGTGCCAGCAGTTTATCCGGGACAGGGGTTACTGAAGCTTTCTTT
J: TRBJ2-3; V: TRBV11-3; D: .; size: .; CDR3: CASSLTISPTDTQYF; DNA: TGTGCCAGCAGCTTAACCATTTCGCCCACAGATACGCAGTATTTT
J: TRBJ2-1; V: TRBV9; D: TRBD2; size: .; CDR3: CASSFGTSGALEQFF; DNA: TGTGCCAGCAGCTTCGGGACTAGCGGGGCTCTTGAGCAGTTCTTC
J: TRBJ2-1; V: TRBV6-5; D: .; size: .; CDR3: CASSSGRADYNEQFF; DNA: TGTGCCAGCAGTTCTGGTAGGGCAGATTACAATGAGCAGTTCTTC
J: TRBJ2-1; V: TRBV4-2; D: .; size: .; CDR3: CASSQEVTRRENEQFF; DNA: TGTGCCAGCAGCCAAGAGGTGACTAGGAGGGAAAATGAGCAGTTCTTC
J: TRBJ1-2; V: TRBV6-1; D: TRBD1; size: .; CDR3: CASLGDRYYGYTF; DNA: TGTGCCAGCCTAGGGGACAGATACTATGGCTACACCTTC
J: TRBJ2-3; V: TRBV20-1; D: .; size: .; CDR3: CSARDTDTQYF; DNA: TGCAGTGCTAGAGATACGGATACGCAGTATTTT
J: TRBJ2-3; V: TRBV9; D: .; size: .; CDR3: CASSPPRTDTQYF; DNA: TGTGCCAGCAGCCCCCCGAGGACAGATACGCAGTATTTT
J: TRBJ1-5; V: TRBV6-1; D: .; size: .; CDR3: CASSEGNGQPQHF; DNA: TGTGCCAGCAGTGAAGGAAACGGTCAGCCCCAGCATTTT
J: TRBJ1-6; V: TRBV7-2; D: .; size: .; CDR3: CASSLQNNSPLHF; DNA: TGTGCCAGCAGCTTACAGAATAATTCACCCCTCCACTTT
J: TRBJ1-2; V: TRBV19; D: .; size: .; CDR3: CASRLLRDTAYGYTF; DNA: TGTGCCAGTAGACTCTTACGGGACACCGCGTATGGCTACACCTTC
J: TRBJ1-1; V: TRBV4-2; D: .; size: .; CDR3: CASSQEDTALNTEAFF; DNA: TGTGCCAGCAGCCAAGAGGACACAGCCCTGAACACTGAAGCTTTCTTT
J: TRBJ2-2; V: TRBV21-1; D: .; size: .; CDR3: CASTQGTGELFF; DNA: TGTGCCAGCACCCAGGGCACCGGGGAGCTGTTTTTT
J: TRBJ2-7; V: TRBV14; D: .; size: .; CDR3: CASSQGTEQYF; DNA: TGTGCCAGCAGCCAAGGGACTGAGCAGTACTTC
J: TRBJ1-2; V: TRBV7-8; D: TRBD1; size: few; CDR3: CASSLVGTGGYGYTF; DNA: TGTGCCAGCAGCTTAGTAGGGACAGGGGGCTATGGCTACACCTTC
J: TRBJ2-3; V: TRBV29-1; D: .; size: few; CDR3: CSVDWGDQGRTDTQYF; DNA: TGCAGCGTTGACTGGGGGGACCAGGGGAGAACAGATACGCAGTATTTT
J: TRBJ2-7; V: TRBV10-3; D: .; size: once; CDR3: CAISEGSYEQYF; DNA: TGTGCCATCAGTGAAGGGTCCTACGAGCAGTACTTC
J: TRBJ1-6; V: TRBV5-1; D: TRBD1; size: .; CDR3: CASQSMEGGFSSPLHF; DNA: TGCGCCAGCCAGAGCATGGAAGGGGGCTTTAGTTCACCCCTCCACTTT
J: TRBJ2-7; V: TRBV21-1; D: .; size: .; CDR3: CASSKEDEGQSSIYEQYF; DNA: TGTGCCAGCAGCAAAGAAGATGAAGGGCAGTCCTCCATCTACGAGCAGTACTTC
J: TRBJ1-3; V: TRBV10-3; D: .; size: few; CDR3: CAINSNSGNTIYF; DNA: TGTGCCATCAATAGCAACTCTGGAAACACCATATATTTT
J: TRBJ1-1; V: TRBV10-1; D: TRBD1; size: few; CDR3: CASRDRANTEAFF; DNA: TGCGCCAGCCGGGACAGGGCGAACACTGAAGCTTTCTTT
J: TRBJ2-6; V: TRBV7-6; D: .; size: .; CDR3: CASSSSGTALYSGANVLTF; DNA: TGTGCCAGCAGCTCCAGCGGGACAGCTCTTTACTCTGGGGCCAACGTCCTGACTTTC
J: TRBJ1-2; V: TRBV9; D: .; size: .; CDR3: CASSVGGEAGYTF; DNA: TGTGCCAGCAGCGTAGGGGGTGAAGCTGGCTACACCTTC
J: TRBJ1-1; V: TRBV7-9; D: .; size: .; CDR3: CASSLIGVEAFF; DNA: TGTGCCAGCAGCTTAATCGGGGTTGAAGCTTTCTTT
J: TRBJ1-1; V: TRBV4-1; D: TRBD1; size: .; CDR3: CASSQGQGYTEAFF; DNA: TGCGCCAGCAGCCAGGGACAGGGTTACACTGAAGCTTTCTTT
J: TRBJ2-2; V: TRBV6-5; D: .; size: once; CDR3: CASSYSFLGTGELFF; DNA: TGTGCCAGCAGTTACTCGTTTCTAGGGACCGGGGAGCTGTTTTTT